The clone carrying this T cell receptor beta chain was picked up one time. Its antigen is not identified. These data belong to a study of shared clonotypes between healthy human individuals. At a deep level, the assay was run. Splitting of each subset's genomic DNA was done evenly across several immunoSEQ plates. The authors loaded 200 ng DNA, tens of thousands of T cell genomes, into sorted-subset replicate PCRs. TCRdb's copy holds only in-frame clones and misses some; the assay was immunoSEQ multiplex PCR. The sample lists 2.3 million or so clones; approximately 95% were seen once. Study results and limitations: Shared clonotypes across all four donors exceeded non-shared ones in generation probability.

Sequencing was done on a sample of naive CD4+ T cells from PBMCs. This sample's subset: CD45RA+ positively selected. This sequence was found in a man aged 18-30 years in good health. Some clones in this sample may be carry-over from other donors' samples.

The CDR3 region is CASSLLGQGEDEQFF. The CDR3 coding sequence is TGTGCCAGCAGCTTACTGGGACAGGGTGAGGATGAGCAGTTCTTC. The V call is TRBV11-1, the J call TRBJ2-1, with 9 bases identical to TRBD1. In germline, CDR1 is SGHAT, CDR2 FQDESV (reference sequence). The ends lost 2 bases at V and 8 bases at J; junction bases unmatched: 7. The CDR3 spans 15 residues.